This T cell receptor beta chain was profiled in a study of T cell clusters in autoimmune cytopenias. Study observations and caveats: Primary autoimmune cytopenia patients appeared to lack physiological T cell clusters present in healthy donors.

TRB rearrangements were amplified by touch-down multiplex PCR with mixed TRB-A/B primers. TCRdb reprocessed the multiplex PCR reads and reports one entry per CDR3 protein, with no DNA. Its clone listing holds approximately 6,400 distinct CDR3 sequences. Per germline, CDR1 GTSNPN and CDR2 SVGIG (reference sequence). The CDR3 covers 15 residues. This clonotype ranks as medium-sized in terms of frequency. Its matching antigen is unknown. Each sample's input was around 250 ng genomic DNA, 38,000 or so genome equivalents. This TCR derives from a human donor with an autoimmune cytopenia or autoimmune hepatitis (not recorded which). The material sequenced was peripheral blood. The chain combines TRBV30 with TRBJ2-5; TCRdb names TRBD1, which stays unverified in the absence of DNA. This chain's CDR3 is CAWSVWGGEQETQYF.